A single sample is the source of the 6 T cell receptor beta chains below, sequenced in a study of neurological immune-mediated disorders. A single record per CDR3 protein comes from TCRdb applying MiXCR to the 5' RACE reads. The sample contains 81,000 or so distinct CDR3 sequences, 13% of which appear only once. Noted time point: longitudinal time-point 2. Sequencing used PBMCs. The receptor source for this set is a female donor with HTLV-1-associated myelopathy (HAM/TSP).

On this clonotype: A read error is possible here, since a much larger clone lies one base away. The chain is built from TRBV13 and TRBJ2-7; TRBD1 matches 10 bases. With 9 bases clipped from V and 6 bases from J, the junction kept 14 bases outside the gene matches. This CDR3 comprises 15 residues. Germline V gene lookup returns CDR1 PRHDT and CDR2 FYEKMQ (reference sequence). In DNA, the CDR3 is TGTGCCAGGAGACCGTTCGGGACAGGGGACGCCGAGCAGTACTTC. Its protein product is CARRPFGTGDAEQYF.

This clonotype was seen repeatedly, ten times or more. This chain uses TRBV28 with TRBJ2-7, with D unresolved. The CDR3 is 16 residues long. Germline V gene lookup returns CDR1 MDHEN and CDR2 SYDVKM. The germline V and J ends were trimmed by 7 bases and 0 bases, with 19 bases remaining between them. The CDR3 reads CASNGLGLGSSYEQYF. The CDR3 DNA reads TGTGCCAGCAACGGGTTGGGATTGGGTAGCTCCTACGAGCAGTACTTC. Together with reference TRBV28 and TRBJ2-7, the CDR3 gives the full variable domain: DVKVTQSSRYLVKRTGEKVFLECVQDMDHENMFWYRQDPGLGLRLIYFSYDVKMKEKGDIPEGYSVSREKKERFSLILESASTNQTSMYLCASNGLGLGSSYEQYFGPGTRLTVT.

This clonotype was seen at least ten times. V gene TRBV14 combines with J gene TRBJ2-4; 7 nucleotides agree with TRBD2. The J segment lost 11 bases and the V segment lost 1 base, leaving 11 bases of the junction unmatched. CDR1 is SGHDN and CDR2 is FVKESK in the germline V gene. This CDR3 spans 15 amino acids. For the CDR3, the DNA is TGTGCCAGCAGCCAAGTTAGGGGCCGGGGGGTGCTTCAGTACTTC. Amino acid sequence: CASSQVRGRGVLQYF. Drawing the rest from reference TRBV14 and TRBJ2-4, the complete variable domain is EAGVTQFPSHSVIEKGQTVTLRCDPISGHDNLYWYRRVMGKEIKFLLHFVKESKQDESGMPNNRFLAERTGGTYSTLKVQPAELEDSGVYFCASSQVRGRGVLQYFGAGTRLSVL.

In its sample, this clonotype was seen many times. The rearrangement links TRBV5-1 to TRBJ1-5; 7 bases fit TRBD1. This CDR3 comprises 13 residues. CDR1 SGHRS and CDR2 YFSETQ come from the germline V gene. CDR3 sequence reads: CARQGHSNQPQHF. DNA of the CDR3: TGCGCGAGACAGGGACATAGCAATCAGCCCCAGCATTTT.

This clonotype was picked up many times. The chain is built from TRBV4-2 and TRBJ2-5; tentatively, D is TRBD2 (5 bases). V lost 2 bases and J 9 bases, leaving 13 bases between the germline ends. The CDR3 has 13 residues. CDR1 and CDR2 (germline): LGHNA, YNFKEQ. The CDR3, as DNA: TGTGCCAGCAGCCAAACGATGGGGAGAGCCCAGTACTTC. This translates into CASSQTMGRAQYF.

Many counts were recorded for this clonotype. CDR3 amino acids: CASSLFNPGPLHGYTF. The CDR3 bases are TGTGCCAGCAGTTTATTTAACCCCGGGCCACTACATGGCTACACCTTC. V and J are TRBV28 and TRBJ1-2, with D unclear. CDR1 is MDHEN and CDR2 is SYDVKM in the germline V gene. Deletions cut 1 base from V and 6 bases from J, with 18 bases between. This CDR3 region has 16 residues.